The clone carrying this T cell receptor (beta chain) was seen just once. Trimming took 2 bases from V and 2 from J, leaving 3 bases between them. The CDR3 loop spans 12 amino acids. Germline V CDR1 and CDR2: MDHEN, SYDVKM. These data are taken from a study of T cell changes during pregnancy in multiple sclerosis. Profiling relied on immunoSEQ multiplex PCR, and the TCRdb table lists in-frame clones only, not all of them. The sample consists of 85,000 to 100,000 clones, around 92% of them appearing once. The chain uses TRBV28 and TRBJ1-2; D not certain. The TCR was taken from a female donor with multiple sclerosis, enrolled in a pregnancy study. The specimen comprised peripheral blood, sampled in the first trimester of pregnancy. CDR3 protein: CASSLQNYGYTF. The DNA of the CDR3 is TGTGCCAGCAGTTTACAGAACTATGGCTACACCTTC.